A single sample is the source of the 6 T cell receptor beta chains below, sequenced in a study of human T cells and chemical hapten exposure. Time point meaning: patch test 1, 2 weeks after DPC sensitization. Treatment described: therapeutic diphenylcyclopropenone sensitization with weekly scalp DPC. TCRdb redid the calling of the RACE reads with MiXCR, one entry per CDR3 protein. The sample holds tens of thousands of distinct CDR3 sequences, over 7.5% seen once. Here the sequenced sample was whole blood, taken in connection with sensitization to the hapten diphenylcyclopropenone (DPC). The receptor set was obtained from a woman in her forties with alopecia areata. Some clones in this sample may be carry-over from other donors' samples.

This clonotype was observed at least ten times. The V gene is TRBV7-3, the J gene TRBJ2-6; maybe TRBD1 (5 bases). Trimming pared 5 bases from V and 4 bases from J, leaving 9 bases between. The CDR3 is made up of 14 amino acids. Germline V CDR1 and CDR2: SGHTA, FQGTGA. This CDR3 is CASSPGPGANVLTF. The CDR3 region has the DNA TGTGCCAGCAGCCCAGGGCCCGGGGCCAACGTCCTGACTTTC.

This clonotype was recorded many times. The CDR3 loop reads CASSDLALGTEAFF. The CDR3 bases are TGTGCCAGCAGTGATTTGGCTCTCGGGACTGAAGCTTTCTTT. V is TRBV2 and J is TRBJ1-1; D is undetermined. V was pared by 3 bases and J by 5 bases, with 13 bases between. Germline values: CDR1 SNHLY, CDR2 FYNNEI. The CDR3 is 14 amino acids. Combining the CDR3 with reference TRBV2 and TRBJ1-1 gives the whole variable domain EPEVTQTPSHQVTQMGQEVILRCVPISNHLYFYWYRQILGQKVEFLVSFYNNEISEKSEIFDDQFSVERPDGSNFTLKIRSTKLEDSAMYFCASSDLALGTEAFFGQGTRLTVV.

A few counts support this clonotype. The chain joins TRBV5-1 to TRBJ2-7; the match to TRBD1 covers 7 bases. Germline V gene data show CDR1 as SGHRS and CDR2 as YFSETQ. The CDR3 totals 16 residues. Trimming took 0 bases from V and 5 from J; bases not matched to a gene: 11. CDR3 DNA sequence: TGCGCCAGCAGCTTGGTCGGGACAGCCCCGAGGAACGAGCAGTACTTC. Protein product: CASSLVGTAPRNEQYF.

This clonotype was recorded many times. This chain's CDR3 is CASSRSSYEQYF. CDR3 DNA sequence: TGTGCCAGCAGCCGTAGCTCCTACGAGCAGTACTTC. The chain links TRBV6-2 or TRBV6-3 to TRBJ2-7; unclear D gene. Trimming removed 6 bases at V and 0 bases at J, with 6 bases between. The CDR3 runs to 12 residues. The germline CDR1 and CDR2 sequences are MNHEY and SVGEGT.

In its sample, this clonotype was seen a few times. The chain couples TRBV7-9 to TRBJ1-1; D is unclear. Trimming shortened V by 5 bases and J by 4 bases, and 14 bases separated the two germline ends. Germline-derived CDR1 and CDR2 are SEHNR and FQNEAQ (reference sequence). This CDR3 is built from 14 residues. For the CDR3, the DNA is TGTGCCAGCAGCCCTAGTGGGAGCGGCACTGAAGCTTTCTTT. Translation gives CASSPSGSGTEAFF. The whole variable domain, filled in from reference TRBV7-9 and TRBJ1-1, reads DTGVSQNPRHKITKRGQNVTFRCDPISEHNRLYWYRQTLGQGPEFLTYFQNEAQLEKSRLLSDRFSAERPKGSFSTLEIQRTEQGDSAMYLCASSPSGSGTEAFFGQGTRLTVV.

The sample holds many counts of this clonotype. J is TRBJ2-1 and V is TRBV4-1, with 10 bases lining up with TRBD2. There are 16 residues in the CDR3. Germline V gene sequence: CDR1 MGHRA, CDR2 YSYEKL. V was clipped by 3 bases and J by 1 base; unmatched bases: 3. The DNA for the CDR3 is TGCGCCAGCAGCCATGAAGCGGGGGGGTCCTACAATGAGCAGTTCTTC. Its translation is CASSHEAGGSYNEQFF.